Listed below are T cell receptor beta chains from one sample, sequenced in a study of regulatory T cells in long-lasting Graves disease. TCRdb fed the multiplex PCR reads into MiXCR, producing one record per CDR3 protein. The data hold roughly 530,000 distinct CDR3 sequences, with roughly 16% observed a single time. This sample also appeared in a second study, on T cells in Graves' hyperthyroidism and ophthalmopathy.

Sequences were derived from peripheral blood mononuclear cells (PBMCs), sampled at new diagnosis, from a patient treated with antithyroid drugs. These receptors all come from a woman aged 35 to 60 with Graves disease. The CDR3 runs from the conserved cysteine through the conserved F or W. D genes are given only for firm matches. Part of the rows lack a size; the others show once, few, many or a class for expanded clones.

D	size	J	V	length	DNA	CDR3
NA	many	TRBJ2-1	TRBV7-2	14	TGTGCCAGCAGCTTAAGCCGCTCCTACAATGAGCAGTTCTTC	CASSLSRSYNEQFF
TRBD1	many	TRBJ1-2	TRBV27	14	TGTGCCAGCAGCCCGGGACAGGGGGTCTATGGCTACACCTTC	CASSPGQGVYGYTF
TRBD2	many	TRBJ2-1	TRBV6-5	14	TGTGCCAGCAGTTACTTAGCGGGGGGGCGTGAGCAGTTCTTC	CASSYLAGGREQFF
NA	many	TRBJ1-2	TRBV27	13	TGTGCCAGCAGAGCCGGGACCTACTATGGCTACACCTTC	CASRAGTYYGYTF
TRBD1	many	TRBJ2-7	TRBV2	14	TGTGCCAGCACTCGACAGGGTCACTCCTACGAGCAGTACTTC	CASTRQGHSYEQYF
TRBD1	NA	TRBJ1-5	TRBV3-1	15	TGTGCCAGCAGCCTTCGGACAGGGTATAATCAGCCCCAGCATTTT	CASSLRTGYNQPQHF
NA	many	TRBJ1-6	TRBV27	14	TGTGCCAGCAGTTTAAGGCGTTCCAATTCACCCCTCCACTTT	CASSLRRSNSPLHF
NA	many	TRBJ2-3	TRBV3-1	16	TGTGCCAGCAGCCAAGACCCGGCAGCCACCCAAGATACGCAGTATTTT	CASSQDPAATQDTQYF
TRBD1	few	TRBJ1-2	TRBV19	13	TGTGCCAGTAGTGTCGACAGGGCGTATGGCTACACCTTC	CASSVDRAYGYTF
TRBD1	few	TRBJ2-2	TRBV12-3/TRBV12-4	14	TGTGCCAGCAGTCATTACAGGGGGCACGAGGAGCTGTTTTTT	CASSHYRGHEELFF
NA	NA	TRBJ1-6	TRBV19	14	TGTGCCAGTAGTATGGGACAATTGGCCTCACCCCTCCACTTT	CASSMGQLASPLHF
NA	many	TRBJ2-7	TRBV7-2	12	TGTGCCAGCAGCCACCCCTCCTACGAGCAGTACTTC	CASSHPSYEQYF
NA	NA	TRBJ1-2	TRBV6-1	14	TGTGCCAGCAGTGAAGGCGACAGGCTTCTTGGCTACACCTTC	CASSEGDRLLGYTF
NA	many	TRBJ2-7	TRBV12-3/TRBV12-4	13	TGTGCCAGCAGTTCTGACAGGTCCTGGGAGCAGTACTTC	CASSSDRSWEQYF
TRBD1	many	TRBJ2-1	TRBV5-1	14	TGCGCCAGCAGCTCCGGGACAGGGGGAGGATTGCAGTTCTTC	CASSSGTGGGLQFF
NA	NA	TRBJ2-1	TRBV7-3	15	TGTGCCAGCAGGACAGAGGGGGGCGTCCACAATGAGCAGTTCTTC	CASRTEGGVHNEQFF
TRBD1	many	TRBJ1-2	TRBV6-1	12	TGTGCCAGCTCAGACAGGGACGCTGGCTACACCTTC	CASSDRDAGYTF
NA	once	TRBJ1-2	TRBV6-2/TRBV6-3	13	TGTGCCAGCGGCCCTGCTGAGGACTATGGCTACACCTTC	CASGPAEDYGYTF
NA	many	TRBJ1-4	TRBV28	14	TGTGCCAGCAGTTTATCTGGGATTAATGAAAAACTGTTTTTT	CASSLSGINEKLFF
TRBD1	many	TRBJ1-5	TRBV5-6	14	TGTGCCAGCAGCCTGACAGGGGATCGTCAGCCCCAGCATTTT	CASSLTGDRQPQHF
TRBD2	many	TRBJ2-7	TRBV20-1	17	TGCAGTGCTAGAGATTACTCGACTAGCGGGGATTACTACGAGCAGTACTTC	CSARDYSTSGDYYEQYF
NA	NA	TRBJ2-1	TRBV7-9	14	TGTGCCAGCAGCTTGGCTGCAGGCTCCTACGAGCAGTTCTTC	CASSLAAGSYEQFF
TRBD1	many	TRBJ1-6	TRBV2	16	TGTGCCAGCAGTGACCCGGGACAGGGGAATAATTCACCCCTCCACTTT	CASSDPGQGNNSPLHF
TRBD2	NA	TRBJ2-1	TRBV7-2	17	TGTGCCAGCAGCTTCACAACTCGACTAGCGGGCCACAATGAGCAGTTCTTC	CASSFTTRLAGHNEQFF
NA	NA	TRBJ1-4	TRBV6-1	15	TGTGCCAGCAGTGAAGGAATAAGGCCCTATGAAAAACTGTTTTTT	CASSEGIRPYEKLFF
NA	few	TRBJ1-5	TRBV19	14	TGTGCCAGTAGTATGCAGGACGGCAATCAGCCCCAGCATTTT	CASSMQDGNQPQHF
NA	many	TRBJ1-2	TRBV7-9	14	TGTGCCAGCAGCTTAGATGGGCCCCCGGAGGGCTACACCTTC	CASSLDGPPEGYTF
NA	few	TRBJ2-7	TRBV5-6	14	TGTGCCAGCAGCTTGGGGCAGCTTCTTGGGGAGCAGTACTTC	CASSLGQLLGEQYF
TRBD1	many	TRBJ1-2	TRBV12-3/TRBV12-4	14	TGTGCCAGCAGTCCCCAGACAGGGGGCTATGGCTACACCTTC	CASSPQTGGYGYTF
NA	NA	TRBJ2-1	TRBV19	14	TGTGCCAGTAGTGACCCCCCCTCCTACAATGAGCAGTTCTTC	CASSDPPSYNEQFF
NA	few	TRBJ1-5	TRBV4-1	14	TGCGCCAGCAGCCAAGTACAGCACAATCAGCCCCAGCATTTT	CASSQVQHNQPQHF
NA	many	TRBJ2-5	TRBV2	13	TGTGCCAGCAGCACTGGGACGGTTCAAGTCCAGTACTTC	CASSTGTVQVQYF
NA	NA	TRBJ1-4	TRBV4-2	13	TGTGCCAGCAGCCAAGATCGTGGTGAAAAACTGTTTTTT	CASSQDRGEKLFF
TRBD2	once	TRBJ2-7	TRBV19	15	TGTGCCAGTAGTATAGGCGGGGGGGGCTCCTACGAGCAGTACTTC	CASSIGGGGSYEQYF
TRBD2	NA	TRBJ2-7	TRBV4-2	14	TGTGCCAGCAGCCAAGATAGCGGGGGCTACGAGCAGTACTTC	CASSQDSGGYEQYF
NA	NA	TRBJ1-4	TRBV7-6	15	TGTGCCAGCAGCTTAGACCGCTTGGCCGGTGAAAAACTGTTTTTT	CASSLDRLAGEKLFF
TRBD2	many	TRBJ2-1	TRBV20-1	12	TGCAGTGCTCCACTAGCGGGGGATGAGCAGTTCTTC	CSAPLAGDEQFF
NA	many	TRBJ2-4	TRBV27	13	TGTGCCAGCAGTTTATCGGGCTTTGGCATTCAGTACTTC	CASSLSGFGIQYF
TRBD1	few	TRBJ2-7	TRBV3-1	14	TGTGCCAGCAGCCAGGGACAGGTTTCCTACGAGCAGTACTTC	CASSQGQVSYEQYF
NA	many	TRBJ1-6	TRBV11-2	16	TGTGCCAGCAGCTTAGATAAGCTGGGGAGAGTTCCACCCCTCCACTTT	CASSLDKLGRVPPLHF
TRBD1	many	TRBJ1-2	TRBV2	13	TGTGCCAGCAGGGCCGGGACAGACTATGGCTACACCTTC	CASRAGTDYGYTF
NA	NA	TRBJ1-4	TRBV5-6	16	TGTGCCAGCAACCTTCATCACGGGACAACTAATGAAAAACTGTTTTTT	CASNLHHGTTNEKLFF
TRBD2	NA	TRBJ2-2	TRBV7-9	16	TGTGCCAGCAGCTACGGGAGGGGAGCGAACACCGGGGAGCTGTTTTTT	CASSYGRGANTGELFF
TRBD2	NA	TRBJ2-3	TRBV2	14	TGTGCCAGCAGTGGTAGCGGGGGGGCAGATACGCAGTATTTT	CASSGSGGADTQYF
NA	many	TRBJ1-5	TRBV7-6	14	TGTGCCAGCAGTTACGACTCCCGGGGTCAGCCCCAGCATTTT	CASSYDSRGQPQHF
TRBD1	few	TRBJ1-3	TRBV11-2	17	TGTGCCAGCAGCTATTACCAGGGGGCATCCTCTGGAAACACCATATATTTT	CASSYYQGASSGNTIYF
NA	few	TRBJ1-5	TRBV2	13	TGTGCCAGCAACGCAGGGACCAATCAGCCCCAGCATTTT	CASNAGTNQPQHF
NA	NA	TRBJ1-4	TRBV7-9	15	TGTGCCAGCAGCCTCGTCGGGGGGCATGTTGAAAAACTGTTTTTT	CASSLVGGHVEKLFF
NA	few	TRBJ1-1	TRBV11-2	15	TGTGCCAGCAGCCGAATTAAGGGGGGGAACACTGAAGCTTTCTTT	CASSRIKGGNTEAFF
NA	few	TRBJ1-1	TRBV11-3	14	TGTGCCAGCAGCTCGAGAGGGACGGTAACTGAAGCTTTCTTT	CASSSRGTVTEAFF
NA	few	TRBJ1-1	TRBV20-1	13	TGCAGTGCTAGCGGACAGTCGAACACTGAAGCTTTCTTT	CSASGQSNTEAFF
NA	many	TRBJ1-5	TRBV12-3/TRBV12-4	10	TGTGCCAGCATTGATCAGCCCCAGCATTTT	CASIDQPQHF